Following are 25 T cell receptor beta chains from one sample sequenced in a study of cytomegalovirus exposure and HLA in healthy donors. The PCR ran on 60 Vbeta and 13 Jbeta primers. Method: immunoSEQ multiplex PCR; TCRdb's copy keeps in-frame clones and lacks some. The data hold around 130,000 clones, with around 80% observed a single time. The sequencing sample was made of PBMCs. The receptors here all came from a man in his late teens or twenties in good health and CMV-seronegative.

The chain joins TRBV5-1 to TRBJ2-5; perhaps TRBD2 as D (6 bases). The CDR3 totals 16 residues. Germline-derived CDR1 and CDR2 are SGHRS and YFSETQ. The ends were cut back, 6 bases at V and 1 base at J, with 19 bases in the middle. The CDR3 DNA sequence: TGCGCCAGCACCGACGGAGGGCCCTGGATCCAAGAGACCCAGTACTTC. This translates into CASTDGGPWIQETQYF.

The chain recombines TRBV28 with TRBJ1-6; D possibly corresponds to TRBD1 (5 bases). V dropped 10 bases and J dropped 8 bases, with 21 bases sitting between them. Germline CDR1 is MDHEN and CDR2 is SYDVKM. The CDR3 spans 15 residues. CDR3 nucleotide sequence: TGTGCCACCGTCAAGGGGCAACCCTCCGATTCACCCCTCCACTTT. Protein sequence: CATVKGQPSDSPLHF.

The table lists this clone with a few counts. This chain joins TRBV9 and TRBJ2-2, with 12 bases aligning to TRBD2. This CDR3 is built from 16 residues. With V trimmed by 3 bases and J by 4 bases, 4 bases remained unmatched. CDR1 SGDLS and CDR2 YYNGEE come from the germline V gene. CDR3 residues: CASSGTSGAGTGELFF. Here the CDR3 DNA reads TGTGCCAGCAGCGGGACTAGCGGGGCGGGCACCGGGGAGCTGTTTTTT.

Concerning this clone itself: At one end, the junction sequence differs from germline, possibly due to a read error. The chain carries TRBV5-1 and TRBJ2-6, with D tentatively TRBD1 (5 bases). The length of the CDR3 is 16 residues. Germline V lookup: CDR1 SGHRS, CDR2 YFSETQ. CDR3 in DNA: TGCGCCAGCAGCTTGGGTTCGACCGCTGGGGCCAACGTCCTGACCTTC. Protein product: CASSLGSTAGANVLTF. Looking up the rest from reference TRBV5-1 and TRBJ2-6 gives the full variable domain: KAGVTQTPRYLIKTRGQQVTLSCSPISGHRSVSWYQQTPGQGLQFLFEYFSETQRNKGNFPGRFSGRQFSNSRSEMNVSTLELGDSALYLCASSLGSTAGANVLTFGAGSRLTVL.

V usage is TRBV10-3 and J usage is TRBJ2-6; no definite D call. Per germline, CDR1 ENHRY and CDR2 SYGVKD. The CDR3 spans 16 residues. V lost 2 bases to trimming and J lost 0 bases, with 8 bases between them. In DNA, the CDR3 is TGTGCCATCAGTGAGGGTTGGAGCTCTGGGGCCAACGTCCTGACTTTC. Amino acids: CAISEGWSSGANVLTF.

This chain joins TRBV7-8 and TRBJ2-7; 14 nucleotides agree with TRBD2. Trimming cost V 3 bases and J 1 base; bases outside gene matches: 8. The CDR3 totals 18 residues. CDR1 is SGHVS and CDR2 is FQNEAQ in the germline V gene. CDR3 region: CASSFGTSGSKVSYEQYF. The DNA of the CDR3 is TGTGCCAGCAGCTTTGGGACTAGCGGGAGTAAGGTGTCCTACGAGCAGTACTTC.

The V and J genes are TRBV5-1 and TRBJ2-2; TRBD1 matches at 9 bases. The CDR3 has 15 residues. Germline CDR1 reads SGHRS; CDR2 reads YFSETQ. The V and J ends lost 4 bases and 6 bases, in that order; junction bases with no gene match: 7. CDR3 in DNA: TGCGCCAGCAGCCCAGGGACAGGGAGATCCGGGGAGCTGTTTTTT. This sequence encodes CASSPGTGRSGELFF.

This clone was seen more than once but under ten times. The V call is TRBV6-5, the J call TRBJ1-5; possible D gene TRBD1, 6 bases. The CDR3 has 16 amino acids. The V end lost 2 bases, the J end lost 0 bases, and 11 bases lay between the germline ends. Germline-derived CDR1 and CDR2 are MNHEY and SVGAGI. The CDR3 region has the DNA TGTGCCAGCAGTTACGGGGGCCCCTATAGCAATCAGCCCCAGCATTTT. It translates to CASSYGGPYSNQPQHF.

The chain joins TRBV27 to TRBJ1-4; 7 bases align to TRBD1. CDR1 and CDR2 from the germline V gene are MNHEY and SMNVEV (reference sequence). There are 15 residues in the CDR3. The V gene end was trimmed by 4 bases and the J gene end by 10 bases; junction bases not matched to a gene: 12. The CDR3 region is CASSSWTGREGKLFF. The CDR3 bases are TGTGCCAGCAGTTCATGGACAGGTCGTGAAGGAAAACTGTTTTTT.

The gene calls are TRBV6-5 and TRBJ2-1, with D maybe TRBD1 (5 bases). CDR3 length: 12 residues. Looked up from germline, CDR1 is MNHEY and CDR2 is SVGAGI. V was clipped by 7 bases and J by 9 bases, with 13 bases between them. CDR3 sequence (DNA): TGTGCCAGCAAAGAGCTCACAGGTGAGCAGTTCTTC. It codes for CASKELTGEQFF.

Only a few counts were recorded for this clone. The gene calls are TRBV5-1 and TRBJ1-2; maybe TRBD1 (6 bases). The V gene's germline CDR1 is SGHRS and CDR2 YFSETQ. The CDR3 has 15 residues. With 0 bases removed from V and 0 bases from J, the gap between germline ends came to 9 bases. The CDR3 is CASSLERGTNYGYTF. Written as DNA, the CDR3 is TGCGCCAGCAGCTTGGAGAGGGGGACTAACTATGGCTACACCTTC.

The sample holds one count of this clone. The rearrangement links TRBV27 to TRBJ2-1; weak D call: TRBD1 (6 bases). V gave up 5 bases and J gave up 1 base, with 6 bases separating them. The CDR3 consists of 13 residues. Looked up from germline, CDR1 is MNHEY and CDR2 is SMNVEV (reference sequence). The CDR3 is CASSRGSYNEQFF. The CDR3 nucleotides are TGTGCCAGCAGTAGGGGGTCCTACAATGAGCAGTTCTTC.

The chain combines TRBV7-3 with TRBJ2-1; 7 nucleotides line up with TRBD2. Germline V gives CDR1 SGHTA, CDR2 FQGTGA. Losses at the gene ends were 5 bases for V and 3 bases for J; bases not matched to a gene: 4. The CDR3 runs 14 residues. In DNA, the CDR3 is TGTGCCAGCAGCGCGGGACTACTCTACAATGAGCAGTTCTTC. Amino acids: CASSAGLLYNEQFF.

The CDR3 coding sequence is TGTGCCAGCAGTTTATCCGACAGGGATTCGCATGGCTACACCTTC. This encodes CASSLSDRDSHGYTF. V gene TRBV28 combines with J gene TRBJ1-2; TRBD1 matches at 7 bases. The germline V gene has CDR1 MDHEN and CDR2 SYDVKM. CDR3 length: 15 amino acids. J gave up 6 bases and V 1 base, and 8 bases lay outside the gene matches.

This rearrangement joins TRBV6-5 to TRBJ2-1; D call uncertain. The germline V gene encodes CDR1 MNHEY and CDR2 SVGAGI. This CDR3 spans 12 amino acids. The V gene lost 8 bases and the J gene lost 3 bases, with 8 bases spanning the gap. CDR3 nucleotide sequence: TGTGCCAGCTCGACTGACTACAATGAGCAGTTCTTC. As protein: CASSTDYNEQFF.

The chain joins TRBV4-1 to TRBJ2-1; 11 bases map to TRBD1. The CDR3 contains 18 residues. The V gene's germline CDR1 is MGHRA and CDR2 YSYEKL. V was pared by 0 bases and J by 6 bases, with 10 bases of the junction left unmatched. The DNA of the CDR3 is TGCGCCAGCAGCCAAGATCGTCCGGACAGGGGGCGCAGCAATGAGCAGTTCTTC. It translates to CASSQDRPDRGRSNEQFF.

The chain has TRBV5-4 and TRBJ1-1; possibly TRBD1 for D (6 bases). The CDR3 extends over 16 amino acids. The ends were cut back, 0 bases at V and 1 base at J, with 13 bases in the middle. Germline assignment: CDR1 SGHNT and CDR2 YYREEE (reference sequence). CDR3 in DNA: TGTGCCAGCAGCTTGGAGACAGGAAGGAAGAACACTGAAGCTTTCTTT. Translated, it gives CASSLETGRKNTEAFF.

This clone was counted a single time. The chain couples TRBV28 to TRBJ1-1; D call uncertain. V lost 7 bases, J lost 3 bases, and 6 bases lay in between. The CDR3 is 11 residues long. Germline V CDR1 and CDR2: MDHEN, SYDVKM. Written as DNA, the CDR3 is TGTGCCAGCATCGGAGACACTGAAGCTTTCTTT. It encodes CASIGDTEAFF.

This clone was seen only a few times. The rearrangement links TRBV9 to TRBJ2-2, with D possibly matching TRBD1 (5 bases). Germline CDR1 is SGDLS and CDR2 is YYNGEE. The length of the CDR3 is 16 residues. Trimming shortened V by 3 bases and J by 0 bases, and 12 bases separated the two germline ends. The CDR3 bases are TGTGCCAGCAGCGAACGCAGGACAACGAACACCGGGGAGCTGTTTTTT. It yields the protein CASSERRTTNTGELFF.

V usage is TRBV4-2 and J usage is TRBJ2-5, with no clear D. The CDR3 contains 14 residues. Germline V gene lookup returns CDR1 LGHNA and CDR2 YNFKEQ. Trimming removed 1 base at V and 1 base at J, with 7 bases between. The CDR3: CASSQGHLQETQYF. The DNA for the CDR3 is TGTGCCAGCAGCCAAGGGCACCTCCAAGAGACCCAGTACTTC.

In its sample, this clone was seen a few times. This chain links TRBV18 with TRBJ1-1; unclear D gene. The ends were cut back, 3 bases at V and 1 base at J, with 9 bases in the middle. The CDR3 loop spans 14 amino acids. Germline CDR1 and CDR2: KGHSH and LQKENI. CDR3 nucleotide sequence: TGTGCCAGCTCACCGGCGGGTCGGAACACTGAAGCTTTCTTT. This gives the protein CASSPAGRNTEAFF.

In its sample, this clone was seen a few times. The CDR3 here is CASRLAGNEQYV. CDR3 bases: TGTGCCAGCAGACTAGCGGGGAACGAGCAGTACGTC. This chain joins TRBV6-1 and TRBJ2-7, with 10 positions matching TRBD2. V trimming: 6 bases; J trimming: 5 bases; junction bases outside the gene matches: 1. CDR1 is MNHNS and CDR2 is SASEGT in the germline V gene. This CDR3 is built from 12 residues.

The chain employs TRBV15 and TRBJ2-3; a weak D match, TRBD1 (5 bases). Between the trimmed V and J ends, which lost 3 bases and 2 bases, there was a span of 6 bases. CDR3 length: 13 residues. The germline CDR1 and CDR2 sequences are LNHNV and YYDKDF (reference sequence). CDR3 region: CATSRGPTDTQYF. CDR3 bases: TGTGCCACCAGCAGGGGGCCCACAGATACGCAGTATTTT.

The V gene is TRBV9, the J gene TRBJ1-1, with 7 bases lining up with TRBD1. Trimming took 4 bases from V and 5 from J; bases not matched to a gene: 8. Germline V gives CDR1 SGDLS, CDR2 YYNGEE. The CDR3 consists of 14 residues. This chain's CDR3 is CASSPRDSWTEAFF. CDR3 in DNA: TGTGCCAGCAGCCCCCGGGACAGCTGGACTGAAGCTTTCTTT.

The V call is TRBV2, the J call TRBJ2-2; 8 bases fit TRBD2. V was clipped by 7 bases and J by 5 bases; unmatched bases: 3. The CDR3 loop spans 13 amino acids. The germline CDR1 and CDR2 sequences are SNHLY and FYNNEI. The CDR3 spells CASKAGVTGELFF. The DNA for the CDR3 is TGTGCCAGCAAAGCGGGAGTTACCGGGGAGCTGTTTTTT.